These T cell receptor beta chains were read from a single sample in a study of blood T cells in healthy people across ages. TCRdb called the 5' RACE reads again in MiXCR, with one record for every CDR3 protein. The sample records hundreds of thousands of distinct CDR3 sequences, around 38% being singletons. The specimen sequenced was blood. These receptors came from a man aged 80 or over in good health. Both conserved end residues are part of each CDR3. D genes are given only for firm matches. The size of a clone is reported for some rows only, either as once, few or many, or as a class for expanded clones.

abundance,d_gene,v_gene,j_gene,CDR3nt,CDR3aa
.,.,TRBV4-1,TRBJ2-5,TGCGCCAGCAGCCAGACCACCTCCGGGTCCAGTCAGGAGCAGTACTTC,CASSQTTSGSSQEQYF
.,.,TRBV6-5,TRBJ2-2,TGTGCCAGCAGTCCTCCTTTAAACACCGGGGAGCTGTTTTTT,CASSPPLNTGELFF
.,.,TRBV4-3,TRBJ2-4,TGCGCCAGCAGCCACCCCTTCGCAGGGCAGTACTTC,CASSHPFAGQYF
.,.,TRBV12-3/TRBV12-4,TRBJ2-6,TGTGCCAGCAGTTCAGGGGGGCCCGGCGGCTCTGGGGCCAACGTCCTGACTTTC,CASSSGGPGGSGANVLTF
.,.,TRBV6-5,TRBJ1-4,TGTGCCAGCAGCCGTAGTTGGGTAGGCGAAAAACTGTTTTTT,CASSRSWVGEKLFF
many,.,TRBV6-2/TRBV6-3,TRBJ2-5,TGTGCCAGCAGTTACTCAAGTTATCAAGAGACCCAGTACTTC,CASSYSSYQETQYF
.,TRBD1,TRBV20-1,TRBJ1-1,TGCAGTGCTACAAGAACAGGGGGCGACGTGAACACTGAAGCTTTCTTT,CSATRTGGDVNTEAFF
.,TRBD1,TRBV28,TRBJ1-6,TGTGCCAGCACCTTCCCCGAGGGGGCTTCTAATTCACCCCTCCACTTT,CASTFPEGASNSPLHF
.,TRBD1,TRBV6-6,TRBJ1-5,TGTGCCAGCAGTTACTTCCAGGGGGATAGCAATCAGCCCCAGCATTTT,CASSYFQGDSNQPQHF
.,.,TRBV20-1,TRBJ1-2,TGCAGTGCTAGAGAGCCGGGGGGGCGTGGAAACTATGGCTACACCTTC,CSAREPGGRGNYGYTF
once,TRBD2,TRBV15,TRBJ2-1,TGTGCCACCAGCAGAGCGGCGCCGGCTAGCGGGGGGTTGGTTAGGGGCAATGAGCAGTTCTTC,CATSRAAPASGGLVRGNEQFF
.,.,TRBV2,TRBJ2-4,TGTGCCACCGGGGTAGGGACGTCCCAAAACATTCAGTACTTC,CATGVGTSQNIQYF
many,.,TRBV4-3,TRBJ1-4,TGCGCCAGCAGCCAAGACCCCGCAGGGGTGGACGAAAAACTGTTTTTT,CASSQDPAGVDEKLFF
few,.,TRBV18,TRBJ2-1,TGTGCCAGCTCACCGGCTCAGACTGAGCAGTTCTTC,CASSPAQTEQFF
.,.,TRBV7-8,TRBJ1-6,TGTGCCAGCAGCTCCCGGGACATTGGAAAAGGTTCACCCCTCCACTTT,CASSSRDIGKGSPLHF
few,TRBD2,TRBV7-3,TRBJ2-3,TGTGCCAGCAGCTTAACTAGCGGGAGGGCCACAGATACGCAGTATTTT,CASSLTSGRATDTQYF
few,.,TRBV9,TRBJ1-2,TGTGCCAGCAGCGTCCGGGACACCCGAGATGGCTACACCTTC,CASSVRDTRDGYTF
many,.,TRBV29-1,TRBJ2-1,TGCAGCGCCGTACTCTTGCTCAATCCCTACAATGAGCAGTTCTTC,CSAVLLLNPYNEQFF
.,TRBD2,TRBV30,TRBJ2-1,TGTGCCCGTACTAGCGGGGGGTTCAATGAGCAGTTCTTC,CARTSGGFNEQFF
.,TRBD1,TRBV7-2,TRBJ2-4,TGTGCCAGCAGCTTAGAGGGGACAGGGGGCAACATTCAGTACTTC,CASSLEGTGGNIQYF
many,.,TRBV29-1,TRBJ2-7,TGCAGCGGCAGTACAGGCTACGAGCAGTACTTC,CSGSTGYEQYF
many,TRBD2,TRBV20-1,TRBJ2-3,TGCAGTGCTAGCCACGGTAGCGGGAGCCGGTATACGCAGTATTTT,CSASHGSGSRYTQYF
.,TRBD1,TRBV12-3/TRBV12-4,TRBJ1-4,TGTGCCAGCAGTACAGGACAGGGAGGTGAAAAACTGTTTTTT,CASSTGQGGEKLFF
.,TRBD2,TRBV6-2/TRBV6-3,TRBJ2-5,TGTGCCAGCAGTCTCCTAAATACGGGAGGGACGGAGACCCAGTACTTC,CASSLLNTGGTETQYF
few,TRBD1,TRBV20-1,TRBJ1-2,TGCAGTGCTGGACAGGGTCGAGACTCTGGCTACACCTTC,CSAGQGRDSGYTF
few,.,TRBV9,TRBJ2-5,TGTGCCAGCACAACCGGACGGAACCAAGAGACCCAGTACTTC,CASTTGRNQETQYF